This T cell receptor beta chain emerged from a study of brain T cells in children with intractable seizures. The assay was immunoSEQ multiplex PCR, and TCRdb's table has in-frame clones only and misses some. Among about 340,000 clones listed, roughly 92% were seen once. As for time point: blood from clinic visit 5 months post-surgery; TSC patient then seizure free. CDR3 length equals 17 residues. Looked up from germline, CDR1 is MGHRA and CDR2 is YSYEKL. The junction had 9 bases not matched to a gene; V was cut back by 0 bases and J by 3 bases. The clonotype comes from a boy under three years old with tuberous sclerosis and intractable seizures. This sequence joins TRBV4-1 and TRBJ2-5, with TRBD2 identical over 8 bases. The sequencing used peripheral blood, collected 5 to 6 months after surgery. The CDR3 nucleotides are TGCGCCAGCAGCCAAGACACGGGAGGGGCGATGGAAGAGACCCAGTACTTC. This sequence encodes CASSQDTGGAMEETQYF.